This T cell receptor (beta chain) was sequenced for a study of blood T cell repertoires in COVID-19. This CDR3 contains 10 residues. Germline loops: CDR1 SGHTS, CDR2 YDEGEE. Trimming shortened V by 10 bases and J by 5 bases, and 7 bases separated the two germline ends. The protocol was immunoSEQ multiplex PCR, while the TCRdb copy is restricted to in-frame clones and leaves out a portion. The repertoire holds 220,000 or so clones, approximately 78% seen once, with 8% to 10% in the top ten. Material for sequencing was peripheral blood. The receptor comes from a woman of 80 years or more with COVID-19, enrolled during active disease. The chain has TRBV5-8 and TRBJ1-5; D gene uncertain. CDR3 sequence (DNA): TGTGCCCCCGGGTATCAGCCCCAGCATTTT. Amino acid sequence: CAPGYQPQHF.